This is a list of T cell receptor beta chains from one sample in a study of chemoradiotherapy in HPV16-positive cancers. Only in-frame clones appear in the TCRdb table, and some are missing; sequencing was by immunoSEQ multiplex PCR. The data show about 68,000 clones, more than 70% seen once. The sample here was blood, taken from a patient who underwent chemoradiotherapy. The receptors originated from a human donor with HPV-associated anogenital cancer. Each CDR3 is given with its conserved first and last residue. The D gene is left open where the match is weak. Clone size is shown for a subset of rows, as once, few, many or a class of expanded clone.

TGTGCCAGCACACCGAGCTCCTACGAGCAGTACTTC CASTPSSYEQYF TRBJ2-7 - 12 TRBV6-1 -
TGTGCCAGCAGCCCCACCTTTACGATTAACTATGGCTACACCTTC CASSPTFTINYGYTF TRBJ1-2 once 15 TRBV9 -
TGCGCCAGCAGTGAGTCGGGGTCCCTATATGGCTACACCTTC CASSESGSLYGYTF TRBJ1-2 once 14 TRBV10-2 -
TGTGCCAGTAGTATTTTGGACGCCCCTTTGAATGAAAAACTGTTTTTT CASSILDAPLNEKLFF TRBJ1-4 - 16 TRBV19 -
TGCGCCAGCAGCTTGGCCCGTCTAGCTGGCACCGGGGAGCTGTTTTTT CASSLARLAGTGELFF TRBJ2-2 - 16 TRBV5-1 -
TGTGCCAGCCGACAGGAGAGCTCCTACGAGCAGTACTTC CASRQESSYEQYF TRBJ2-7 - 13 TRBV6-1 -
TGCAGCGTAAGGGACAGGGGGTTTGACAATGAGCAGTTCTTC CSVRDRGFDNEQFF TRBJ2-1 once 14 TRBV29-1 TRBD1
TGTGCCAGCAGCTTGGACCCTTATCAGCCCCAGCATTTT CASSLDPYQPQHF TRBJ1-5 - 13 TRBV5-6 -
TGTGCCAGCAGTTACGCGAATATGAGGGGAGGGGAGCTGTTTTTT CASSYANMRGGELFF TRBJ2-2 - 15 TRBV6-6 -
TGTGCCAGCAGTTTGGACAGGGCGGGGCGGGGCTACACCTTC CASSLDRAGRGYTF TRBJ1-2 - 14 TRBV27 TRBD1
TGCGCCAGCATGGCGGGAGGAGGGGCCGGGGAGCTGTTTTTT CASMAGGGAGELFF TRBJ2-2 - 14 TRBV10-1 TRBD2
TGTGCCAGCAGCTTAGACTACCCTGAAGCTTTCTTT CASSLDYPEAFF TRBJ1-1 - 12 TRBV7-9 -
TGTGCCAGCAGCTCCCCGGAGGATGGAGCCGGAACAACTAATGAAAAACTGTTTTTT CASSSPEDGAGTTNEKLFF TRBJ1-4 - 19 TRBV7-9 -
TGTGCCAGTAGTAGCACAGGGGGCGGCAATCAGCCCCAGCATTTT CASSSTGGGNQPQHF TRBJ1-5 - 15 TRBV19 TRBD1
TGTGCCAGCAGCGTAGCCGGACAAGAGACCCAGTACTTC CASSVAGQETQYF TRBJ2-5 few 13 TRBV9 -
TGTGCCAGCAGCATTGACAGGAACTCTGGAAACACCATATATTTT CASSIDRNSGNTIYF TRBJ1-3 - 15 TRBV5-6 -
TGTGCCAGTACCAAAGTGGAGGGGTGGTCGGCCTATGGCTACACCTTC CASTKVEGWSAYGYTF TRBJ1-2 - 16 TRBV19 -
TGTGCCAGCAGCCAGTCCCGGACAGTCTACGAGCAGTACTTC CASSQSRTVYEQYF TRBJ2-7 - 14 TRBV14 -
TGTGCCAGCGCCTTTAGCGACGGGCGAAATGAGCAGTTCTTC CASAFSDGRNEQFF TRBJ2-1 - 14 TRBV2 -
TGTGCCAGCAGTGGGCGGCGGGGGGCCGGCAGCACAGATACGCAGTATTTT CASSGRRGAGSTDTQYF TRBJ2-3 once 17 TRBV6-1 TRBD2
TGTGCCAGCTCAGCTGAGCGACAGGGGGTCGCTGAAGCTTTCTTT CASSAERQGVAEAFF TRBJ1-1 - 15 TRBV18 TRBD1
TGTGCCAGCGGAGGGCCCGGGATTCGTAATGAGCAGTTCTTC CASGGPGIRNEQFF TRBJ2-1 - 14 TRBV2 -
TGCAGCGTTGAAACCCCCCCCGACAATGAGCAGTTCTTC CSVETPPDNEQFF TRBJ2-1 - 13 TRBV29-1 -
TGTGCCAGCAGTTACGGAGCGGGGGCCAAAGAGACCCAGTACTTC CASSYGAGAKETQYF TRBJ2-5 - 15 TRBV6-6 TRBD2
TGTGCCAGCAGTCCCGACAGGGCAACTAATGAAAAACTGTTTTTT CASSPDRATNEKLFF TRBJ1-4 - 15 TRBV28 TRBD1
TGTGCAAGTCGCTTAGCGACCACTAATACCACAGATACGCAGTATTTT CASRLATTNTTDTQYF TRBJ2-3 - 16 TRBV12-2 -
TGCGCCAGCAGCCAAGAAGGCGGGGGGTATGGCACTGAAGCTTTCTTT CASSQEGGGYGTEAFF TRBJ1-1 - 16 TRBV4-1 -